Below, one T cell receptor (beta chain) is given with its context. What it binds is unknown. The germline V gene has CDR1 SEHNR and CDR2 FQNEAQ (reference sequence). The CDR3 runs to 13 residues. V was cut by 5 bases and J by 3 bases, with 10 bases left in between. This entry is derived from a study of T cell responses to AZD1222 COVID-19 vaccine. At the level of the study: Second-dose groups at about 4 or about 12 weeks were pooled.

Whole-study results and caveats: Only after the peak T cell response were repertoires sampled.

Produced via immunoSEQ multiplex PCR; TCRdb's table is partial and in-frame only. The sample carries around 87,000 clones, under 95% recorded once. This clonotype originated in an adult in good health. The material was peripheral blood, obtained on day 0 of AZD1222 vaccination. The chain has TRBV7-9 and TRBJ1-1; no clear D gene. In nucleotides, the CDR3 is TGTGCCAGCAGCCGTCGAGGCGACACTGAAGCTTTCTTT. Amino acids: CASSRRGDTEAFF.